These 23 T cell receptor beta chains came from one sample sequenced in a study of beta chain features in type 1 diabetes (dated by TCRdb to 2017 to 2018). Library method: the immunoSEQ multiplex PCR assay. The entire amount of isolated RNA was reverse transcribed using the High Capacity cDNA Reverse Transcription Kit, so the sequenced TCRB transcripts were expressed ones. Drawn from immuneACCESS, this table holds only the in-frame rearrangements with V and J called that TCRdb kept. Clones are partly lost; checked studies trace under half to an unresolved V gene and leave the rest unexplained. Recorded for this sample are about 620,000 clones; around a sixth of them occurred a single time. The ten largest clones take up 0.09% to 0.095% of the sample. The source material was naive CD4+ T cells from blood. According to the study, the label for this sample's cell subset or site signals: true naive CD4+ T cells. These TCRs come from a man between 18 and 29 years old in good health.

The table lists this clone with a few counts. The chain employs TRBV4-1 and TRBJ2-7, with no clear D. Trimming stripped 3 bases from V and 2 bases from J, with 11 bases between. This CDR3 comprises 14 residues. Germline V gene lookup returns CDR1 MGHRA and CDR2 YSYEKL. The CDR3 DNA reads TGCGCCAGCAGCCAGCCGGGCGGTGCCTACGAGCAGTACTTC. This translates into CASSQPGGAYEQYF.

J is TRBJ1-2 and V is TRBV2, with 7 bases lining up with TRBD1. The CDR3 contains 13 residues. With V trimmed by 5 bases and J by 6 bases, 6 bases remained unmatched. Germline V gene lookup returns CDR1 SNHLY and CDR2 FYNNEI. Written as DNA, the CDR3 is TGTGCCAGCAGTTTACAGGGGTGGGATGGCTACACCTTC. Encoded protein: CASSLQGWDGYTF.

The V gene is TRBV5-6, the J gene TRBJ2-7, with D tentatively TRBD1 or TRBD2 (5 bases each). CDR1 is SGHDT and CDR2 is YYEEEE in the germline V gene. This CDR3 has 16 residues. V was clipped by 5 bases and J by 3 bases, with 21 bases between them. The CDR3 loop is CASSRKPTGRLYEQYF. The DNA of the CDR3 is TGTGCCAGCAGTCGGAAACCAACGGGACGCCTCTACGAGCAGTACTTC.

This clone was picked up a small number of times. This sequence joins TRBV7-9 and TRBJ2-7; the D gene is possibly TRBD1 (5 bases). The CDR3 spans 14 residues. V was pared by 3 bases and J by 3 bases, with 12 bases between. Germline V gene data show CDR1 as SEHNR and CDR2 as FQNEAQ (reference sequence). The CDR3 sequence is CASSFGQGGYEQYF. For the CDR3, the DNA is TGTGCCAGCAGCTTCGGGCAGGGTGGCTACGAGCAGTACTTC.

The chain combines TRBV9 with TRBJ2-1; no clear D. V lost 4 bases to trimming and J lost 2 bases, with 16 bases between them. Germline V gene lookup returns CDR1 SGDLS and CDR2 YYNGEE. CDR3 length: 16 residues. DNA of the CDR3: TGTGCCAGCAGCCTATCCATTGGACGGACCTACAATGAGCAGTTCTTC. This codes for CASSLSIGRTYNEQFF. The entire variable domain, with the rest obtained from reference TRBV9 and TRBJ2-1, is as follows: DSGVTQTPKHLITATGQRVTLRCSPRSGDLSVYWYQQSLDQGLQFLIQYYNGEERAKGNILERFSAQQFPDLHSELNLSSLELGDSALYFCASSLSIGRTYNEQFFGPGTRLTVL.

The rearrangement links TRBV7-3 to TRBJ2-6, with a weak D call TRBD2 (6 bases). The V and J ends lost 0 bases and 4 bases respectively, with 10 bases between them. Germline CDR1 reads SGHTA; CDR2 reads FQGTGA. The CDR3 contains 16 residues. The DNA for the CDR3 is TGTGCCAGCAGCTTAACGGAGGGGTTAGGGGCCAACGTCCTGACTTTC. Translated, it gives CASSLTEGLGANVLTF.

The V gene is TRBV10-3, the J gene TRBJ1-4; D uncertain. Trimming stripped 6 bases from V and 8 bases from J, with 13 bases between. This CDR3 spans 13 amino acids. The V gene's germline CDR1 is ENHRY and CDR2 SYGVKD. CDR3 sequence reads: CAIRGIGGEKLFF. The CDR3 nucleotides read TGTGCCATCAGGGGAATCGGAGGCGAAAAACTGTTTTTT.

This clone has a handful of counts. J is TRBJ2-1 and V is TRBV9; D is perhaps TRBD2 (6 bases). Trimming shortened V by 3 bases and J by 5 bases, and 12 bases separated the two germline ends. Germline V gives CDR1 SGDLS, CDR2 YYNGEE. This CDR3 region has 14 residues. The chain's CDR3 is CASSAGGVHNEQFF. The CDR3 coding sequence is TGTGCCAGCAGCGCAGGAGGGGTCCACAATGAGCAGTTCTTC.

This chain connects TRBV5-1 to TRBJ2-4; 7 bases map to TRBD1. Germline V CDR1 and CDR2: SGHRS, YFSETQ. V lost 0 bases to trimming and J lost 2 bases; unmatched junction nucleotides: 2. The CDR3 loop spans 15 amino acids. In nucleotides, the CDR3 is TGCGCCAGCAGCTTGGAACAGGGGACCAAAAACATTCAGTACTTC. Protein: CASSLEQGTKNIQYF. Using reference TRBV5-1 and TRBJ2-4 for the parts outside the CDR3, the full variable domain is KAGVTQTPRYLIKTRGQQVTLSCSPISGHRSVSWYQQTPGQGLQFLFEYFSETQRNKGNFPGRFSGRQFSNSRSEMNVSTLELGDSALYLCASSLEQGTKNIQYFGAGTRLSVL.

The V gene is TRBV6-5, the J gene TRBJ2-3; D is possibly TRBD1 (5 bases). There are 16 residues in the CDR3. Germline CDR1 is MNHEY and CDR2 is SVGAGI. V was clipped by 2 bases and J by 4 bases, with 16 bases between them. Here the CDR3 reads CASSYHMVSRADTQYF. CDR3 sequence (DNA): TGTGCCAGCAGTTACCACATGGTTTCCAGGGCAGATACGCAGTATTTT.

This sequence joins TRBV7-2 and TRBJ2-7; D may be TRBD1 (6 bases). CDR3 length: 13 amino acids. Germline values: CDR1 SGHTA, CDR2 FQGNSA. The V end lost 4 bases, the J end lost 2 bases, and 9 bases lay between the germline ends. In DNA form, the CDR3 reads TGTGCCAGCAGCTCGCGGACAGCCTACGAGCAGTACTTC. Translating gives CASSSRTAYEQYF.

This clone was seen more than once but under ten times. In the same sample, other DNA sequences code for this CDR3. The chain links TRBV20-1 to TRBJ1-2, with a tentative D call TRBD1 (5 bases). The V gene's germline CDR1 is DFQATT and CDR2 SNEGSKA (reference sequence). V was shortened by 3 bases and J by 5 bases, with 7 bases between the two germline ends. This CDR3 has 11 residues. The CDR3 loop is CSASDSYGYTF. For the CDR3, the DNA is TGCAGTGCTAGTGACAGTTATGGCTACACCTTC.

A word on this clone: The junction departs from germline at one end; a sequencing error may be responsible. The V gene is TRBV2, the J gene TRBJ2-5, with a tentative D call TRBD1 (5 bases). CDR1 and CDR2 (germline): SNHLY, FYNNEI. The CDR3 is made up of 16 amino acids. The CDR3 DNA follows: TGTGCCACCAGTCTAAGTAGGGGCACGGGCCAAGAGACCCAGTACTTC. This sequence encodes CATSLSRGTGQETQYF.

This clone was seen a handful of times. The genes are TRBV7-2 and TRBJ2-7, with D maybe TRBD2 (6 bases). The germline CDR1 and CDR2 sequences are SGHTA and FQGNSA. This CDR3 has 18 amino acids. V was shortened by 3 bases and J by 2 bases, with 23 bases between the two germline ends. Written as DNA, the CDR3 is TGTGCCAGCAGCTTTCGGCCCCCGGTCCGGGAGTCTACCTACGAGCAGTACTTC. Protein product: CASSFRPPVRESTYEQYF. The full variable domain, in which reference TRBV7-2 and TRBJ2-7 provide the parts outside the CDR3, is GAGVSQSPSNKVTEKGKDVELRCDPISGHTALYWYRQSLGQGLEFLIYFQGNSAPDKSGLPSDRFSAERTGGSVSTLTIQRTQQEDSAVYLCASSFRPPVRESTYEQYFGPGTRLTVT.

The rearrangement joins TRBV29-1 to TRBJ1-2; weak D call: TRBD1 (5 bases). With 5 bases removed from V and 4 bases from J, the gap between germline ends came to 17 bases. This CDR3 contains 14 residues. The V gene's germline CDR1 is SQVTM and CDR2 ANQGSEA. CDR3 sequence (DNA): TGCAGCGTTACAGGACCCTTCAAACTCTATGGCTACACCTTC. This codes for CSVTGPFKLYGYTF.

This sequence joins TRBV27 and TRBJ2-5; 7 nucleotides line up with TRBD2. V was pared by 8 bases and J by 2 bases, with 8 bases of the junction left unmatched. Germline assignment: CDR1 MNHEY and CDR2 SMNVEV (reference sequence). This CDR3 region has 14 residues. In DNA, the CDR3 is TGTGCCAGCCGAAGGTGGGGGGGACAAGAGACCCAGTACTTC. This encodes CASRRWGGQETQYF.

The chain employs TRBV6-5 and TRBJ2-2; possible D gene TRBD2, 6 bases. The CDR3 sequence is 14 residues long. V was pared by 7 bases and J by 1 base, with 10 bases between. Germline loops: CDR1 MNHEY, CDR2 SVGAGI. The CDR3 bases are TGTGCCAGCAAATCCGGGGGGAACACCGGGGAGCTGTTTTTT. Its protein product is CASKSGGNTGELFF.

This clone was counted between two and nine times. The genes are TRBV4-2 and TRBJ2-5; tentatively, D is TRBD1 (6 bases). The CDR3 has 15 residues. Trimming shortened V by 4 bases and J by 2 bases, and 14 bases separated the two germline ends. The germline V gene has CDR1 LGHNA and CDR2 YNFKEQ. The CDR3 region has the DNA TGTGCCAGCAGCCCAAGACAGGCGACGCAAGAGACCCAGTACTTC. It yields the protein CASSPRQATQETQYF.

This chain joins TRBV30 and TRBJ1-2; 8 bases agree with TRBD1. Unmatched junction bases numbered 8, after V lost 4 bases and J lost 7 bases. The CDR3 runs to 13 residues. Germline V lookup: CDR1 GTSNPN, CDR2 SVGIG (reference sequence). CDR3 region: CAWTGQAASGYTF. CDR3 nucleotide sequence: TGTGCCTGGACGGGACAGGCAGCTTCTGGCTACACCTTC. The full variable domain, rest sourced from reference TRBV30 and TRBJ1-2, is SQTIHQWPATLVQPVGSPLSLECTVEGTSNPNLYWYRQAAGRGLQLLFYSVGIGQISSEVPQNLSASRPQDRQFILSSKKLLLSDSGFYLCAWTGQAASGYTFGSGTRLTVV.

This chain connects TRBV4-3 to TRBJ2-7; the match to TRBD1 covers 7 bases. There are 15 residues in the CDR3. The V segment lost 2 bases and the J segment 6 bases; nucleotides outside the gene matches: 10. Germline V CDR1 and CDR2: LGHNA, YSLEER. The CDR3 reads CASSQTMQGDREQYF. The CDR3 nucleotides are TGCGCCAGCAGCCAAACTATGCAGGGGGATCGCGAGCAGTACTTC.

This clone came up a few times. The chain employs TRBV5-1 and TRBJ2-7; no definite D call. The germline CDR1 and CDR2 sequences are SGHRS and YFSETQ. CDR3 length equals 14 residues. V lost 6 bases to trimming and J lost 0 bases, with 13 bases between them. The CDR3 reads CASTLSHLSYEQYF. For the CDR3, the DNA is TGCGCCAGCACCCTAAGCCATCTCTCCTACGAGCAGTACTTC.

Regarding this clone: Other DNA variants within this sample encode the same CDR3. The chain uses TRBV4-3 and TRBJ1-2; D uncertain. This CDR3 region has 15 residues. V lost 1 base and J lost 2, with 11 bases in between. Per the germline V gene, CDR1 is LGHNA and CDR2 is YSLEER. The CDR3 here is CASSQGVGVNYGYTF. The CDR3 DNA follows: TGCGCCAGCAGCCAAGGGGTGGGAGTGAACTATGGCTACACCTTC.

The rearrangement links TRBV10-3 to TRBJ2-7; perhaps TRBD1 as D (5 bases). Germline CDR1 is ENHRY and CDR2 is SYGVKD. CDR3 length equals 15 residues. V was pared by 6 bases and J by 2 bases, with 17 bases between. Here the CDR3 DNA reads TGTGCCATCAGGGCAGGGCAACTTATAACCTACGAGCAGTACTTC. The encoded protein is CAIRAGQLITYEQYF.